The source of this TCR beta chain is a study of beta chain features in type 1 diabetes. Study-level background: Sorted cells from all samples, numbering roughly 100,000,000, were examined.

Points from the study as a whole: In all four CD4+ subsets, TCRB CDR3 length was significantly, moderately reduced in type 1 diabetes.

This clone was counted between two and nine times. The antigen is undetermined. The authors reverse transcribed all of the isolated RNA, so sequencing captured expressed TCRB transcripts. TCRdb's copy holds only in-frame clones and misses some; the assay was immunoSEQ multiplex PCR. The data contain fewer than 200,000 clones, 7.5% to 10% of them seen just once; the ten biggest clones take up about 0.6%. The CDR3 sequence is 16 residues long. The V and J ends lost 2 bases and 4 bases, in that order; junction bases with no gene match: 9. Germline V gene sequence: CDR1 SQVTM, CDR2 ANQGSEA. Sequencing used central memory CD4+ T cells from blood. The sequence came from a young man in good health. This chain links TRBV29-1 with TRBJ2-1, with TRBD1 matching over 9 bases. The CDR3 spells CSVESWDRAYYNEQFF. The CDR3 region has the DNA TGCAGCGTTGAAAGCTGGGACAGGGCGTATTACAATGAGCAGTTCTTC.